Shown below are 32 T cell receptor beta chains from a single sample sequenced in a study of shared clonotypes between healthy human individuals. Sequencing was performed with immunoSEQ multiplex PCR; in TCRdb, only in-frame clones are kept and a portion is missing. The sample yields some 2,400,000 clones, under 97% seen once. The specimen was naive CD4+ T cells sorted from blood. Subset specified: CD45RA+ positively selected. The origin of the receptors is a man aged 18 to 29 in good health.

The chain is built from TRBV5-4 and TRBJ2-1; possible D gene TRBD2, 6 bases. This CDR3 comprises 14 residues. Germline CDR1 SGHNT, CDR2 YYREEE (reference sequence). The V gene lost 4 bases and the J gene lost 4 bases, with 12 bases spanning the gap. The CDR3 loop is CASSPGRGYNEQFF. As DNA, the CDR3 is TGTGCCAGCAGCCCCGGGAGAGGGTACAATGAGCAGTTCTTC.

This chain links TRBV7-2 with TRBJ2-1; D is uncertain. Germline V gives CDR1 SGHTA, CDR2 FQGNSA. V was clipped by 5 bases and J by 10 bases, with 9 bases between them. CDR3 length equals 11 residues. CDR3 residues: CASSPLWEQFF. In DNA, the CDR3 is TGTGCCAGCAGCCCCTTATGGGAGCAGTTCTTC.

The rearrangement uses TRBV28 and TRBJ2-7, with a weak D call TRBD1 (7 bases). The CDR3 is 13 residues long. The germline gives CDR1 MDHEN, CDR2 SYDVKM. V gave up 8 bases and J gave up 0 bases, with 11 bases separating them. The CDR3 sequence is CASAQGGSYEQYF. CDR3 sequence (DNA): TGTGCCAGCGCCCAGGGGGGCTCCTACGAGCAGTACTTC.

The chain has TRBV10-3 and TRBJ2-7; 13 positions agree with TRBD2. The CDR3 contains 15 residues. Germline-derived CDR1 and CDR2 are ENHRY and SYGVKD. Losses at the gene ends were 6 bases for V and 5 bases for J; bases not matched to a gene: 7. CDR3 bases: TGTGCCATCAGGGGGACTAGCGGGATTCCCCACGAGCAGTACTTC. It yields the protein CAIRGTSGIPHEQYF.

This clone was seen just once. J is TRBJ2-4 and V is TRBV30, with TRBD2 identical over 12 bases. The CDR3 runs 18 residues. Trimming cost V 3 bases and J 3 bases; bases outside gene matches: 12. CDR1 and CDR2 from the germline V gene are GTSNPN and SVGIG (reference sequence). The CDR3 is CAWRTRLAGDRSKNIQYF. CDR3 DNA: TGTGCCTGGAGAACCCGACTAGCGGGAGATCGGAGCAAAAACATTCAGTACTTC. Using reference TRBV30 and TRBJ2-4 for the parts outside the CDR3, the full variable domain is SQTIHQWPATLVQPVGSPLSLECTVEGTSNPNLYWYRQAAGRGLQLLFYSVGIGQISSEVPQNLSASRPQDRQFILSSKKLLLSDSGFYLCAWRTRLAGDRSKNIQYFGAGTRLSVL.

The V and J genes are TRBV7-9 and TRBJ1-2, with D unresolved. Germline lookup yields CDR1 SEHNR and CDR2 FQNEAQ (reference sequence). The CDR3 totals 15 residues. The V gene lost 4 bases and the J gene lost 3 bases, with 15 bases spanning the gap. The CDR3: CASSSVHRAHYGYTF. In DNA, the CDR3 is TGTGCCAGCAGCTCCGTACATAGGGCACACTATGGCTACACCTTC.

The chain is built from TRBV18 and TRBJ2-2; the match to TRBD2 covers 9 bases. There are 14 residues in the CDR3. J was trimmed by 2 bases and V by 6 bases; bases with no gene match: 1. Germline V CDR1 and CDR2: KGHSH, LQKENI. CDR3 in amino acids: CASSSGRNTGELFF. The CDR3 DNA reads as TGTGCCAGCTCTAGCGGGAGAAACACCGGGGAGCTGTTTTTT.

The chain is built from TRBV7-2 and TRBJ2-1; 7 nucleotides align to TRBD2. V shed 4 bases, J shed 6 bases, and the junction held 12 bases outside the gene matches. The length of the CDR3 is 16 residues. Germline V gene data show CDR1 as SGHTA and CDR2 as FQGNSA. CDR3 loop: CASSSQRDWQGNEQFF. The CDR3 region has the DNA TGTGCCAGCAGCTCCCAGCGGGACTGGCAAGGCAATGAGCAGTTCTTC.

The chain joins TRBV5-1 to TRBJ2-7, with 9 bases identical to TRBD1. The germline V gene encodes CDR1 SGHRS and CDR2 YFSETQ. J lost 2 bases, V lost 3 bases, and 6 bases had no gene match. This CDR3 is built from 15 residues. Here the CDR3 DNA reads TGCGCCAGCAGCTCGCGGACAGGGGATACCTACGAGCAGTACTTC. Residues: CASSSRTGDTYEQYF.

The chain carries TRBV28 and TRBJ1-2, with 7 positions matching TRBD1. CDR3 length: 13 residues. The germline CDR1 and CDR2 sequences are MDHEN and SYDVKM. The CDR3, as DNA: TGTGCTTGCGAACAGGGGTCTGACTATGGCTACACCTTC. It specifies CACEQGSDYGYTF.

The rearrangement links TRBV6-5 to TRBJ2-5, with D uncertain. This CDR3 comprises 13 residues. Trimming took 2 bases from V and 5 from J, leaving 9 bases between them. Germline CDR1 MNHEY, CDR2 SVGAGI. CDR3 sequence: CASSYTGMETQYF. The CDR3 DNA sequence: TGTGCCAGCAGTTACACTGGGATGGAGACCCAGTACTTC.

V gene TRBV2 combines with J gene TRBJ2-1; TRBD1 matches at 10 bases. V gave up 7 bases and J gave up 8 bases; unmatched junction bases: 8. The CDR3 spans 14 residues. Looked up from germline, CDR1 is SNHLY and CDR2 is FYNNEI. The CDR3 coding sequence is TGTGCCAGCAAGTACGGGACAGGGGTCCATGAGCAGTTCTTC. The encoded protein is CASKYGTGVHEQFF.

The rearrangement links TRBV9 to TRBJ1-2; TRBD1 agrees at 7 bases. Per the germline V gene, CDR1 is SGDLS and CDR2 is YYNGEE. CDR3 size: 16 residues. The V gene end was trimmed by 3 bases and the J gene end by 5 bases; junction bases not matched to a gene: 13. The CDR3 loop reads CASSEGAIGTPYGYTF. The CDR3 coding sequence is TGTGCCAGCAGCGAGGGGGCTATCGGGACCCCTTATGGCTACACCTTC.

The V gene is TRBV7-6, the J gene TRBJ2-2; weak D call: TRBD1 (6 bases). The length of the CDR3 is 17 residues. The V end was cut by 2 bases, the J end by 0 bases, with 13 bases between. The germline gives CDR1 SGHVS, CDR2 FNYEAQ. CDR3 residues: CASSLTGSLANTGELFF. CDR3 sequence (DNA): TGTGCCAGCAGCTTAACAGGGTCGCTTGCGAACACCGGGGAGCTGTTTTTT.

The rearrangement links TRBV6-5 to TRBJ2-7; 9 positions match TRBD1. V lost 6 bases to trimming and J lost 2 bases; unmatched junction nucleotides: 5. The CDR3 contains 14 residues. Germline CDR1 reads MNHEY; CDR2 reads SVGAGI. CDR3 DNA sequence: TGTGCCAGCAGACTACGGGACAGGGCCTACGAGCAGTACTTC. Its translation is CASRLRDRAYEQYF.

This CDR3 is CASSPSAETNEKLFF. CDR3 nucleotides: TGTGCCAGCAGTCCGTCAGCCGAAACTAATGAAAAACTGTTTTTT. This chain connects TRBV6-6 to TRBJ1-4; D remains ambiguous. The CDR3 loop spans 15 amino acids. Germline V gene data show CDR1 as MNHNY and CDR2 as SVGAGI (reference sequence). The V and J ends lost 5 bases and 1 base respectively, with 11 bases between them.

The chain uses TRBV15 and TRBJ1-2; the match to TRBD1 covers 7 bases. The trim removed 3 bases at V and 7 bases at J, leaving 8 bases unmatched. Germline CDR1 LNHNV, CDR2 YYDKDF (reference sequence). This CDR3 spans 14 amino acids. The CDR3 spells CATSSNRGIGGYTF. DNA of the CDR3: TGTGCCACCAGCAGTAACAGGGGCATTGGTGGCTACACCTTC. The full variable domain, rest sourced from reference TRBV15 and TRBJ1-2, is DAMVIQNPRYQVTQFGKPVTLSCSQTLNHNVMYWYQQKSSQAPKLLFHYYDKDFNNEADTPDNFQSRRPNTSFCFLDIRSPGLGDTAMYLCATSSNRGIGGYTFGSGTRLTVV.

This chain uses TRBV5-6 with TRBJ1-1; D remains unclear. CDR3 length equals 14 residues. From germline, CDR1 is SGHDT and CDR2 YYEEEE. Trimming removed 0 bases at V and 1 base at J, with 7 bases between. CDR3 amino acids: CASSLGGRNTEAFF. The CDR3 nucleotides are TGTGCCAGCAGCTTGGGAGGGCGGAACACTGAAGCTTTCTTT.

J is TRBJ1-2 and V is TRBV7-2; D unresolved. Germline V gives CDR1 SGHTA, CDR2 FQGNSA. Trimming shortened V by 5 bases and J by 4 bases, and 8 bases separated the two germline ends. This CDR3 has 12 residues. CDR3 sequence (DNA): TGTGCCAGCAGCACCTCTCCCTATGGCTACACCTTC. It specifies CASSTSPYGYTF.

The chain recombines TRBV13 with TRBJ2-7, with TRBD2 matching 8 bases. The CDR3 spans 16 residues. Germline CDR1 reads PRHDT; CDR2 reads FYEKMQ (reference sequence). V lost 5 bases, J lost 2 bases, and 11 bases stayed unmatched. The CDR3 here is CASSPYREGPPYEQYF. The CDR3 DNA sequence: TGTGCCAGCAGCCCTTACCGGGAGGGCCCTCCCTACGAGCAGTACTTC.

As regards this clone: The identical CDR3 is also encoded by other nucleotide sequences in the sample. This sequence joins TRBV20-1 and TRBJ2-5; perhaps TRBD2 as D (5 bases). Germline values: CDR1 DFQATT, CDR2 SNEGSKA (reference sequence). This CDR3 contains 10 residues. V lost 5 bases and J lost 4, with 5 bases in between. CDR3 protein: CSAAGETQYF. In DNA, the CDR3 is TGCAGTGCTGCGGGAGAGACCCAGTACTTC.

The J gene is TRBJ2-3, the V gene TRBV28, with a weak D call TRBD2 (6 bases). V lost 5 bases and J lost 1, with 19 bases in between. Germline lookup yields CDR1 MDHEN and CDR2 SYDVKM. This CDR3 is built from 17 residues. The CDR3 loop is CASSPSRGGEGTDTQYF. CDR3 sequence (DNA): TGTGCCAGCAGTCCCTCCCGTGGAGGGGAGGGCACAGATACGCAGTATTTT.

A few counts support this clone. Other DNA sequences in the same sample also yield this CDR3. The gene calls are TRBV18 and TRBJ1-3; possible D gene TRBD1, 5 bases. Looked up from germline, CDR1 is KGHSH and CDR2 is LQKENI. V gave up 1 base and J gave up 4 bases, with 11 bases separating them. The CDR3 is made up of 15 amino acids. CDR3 sequence (DNA): TGTGCCAGCTCACCACAGCAGGGATCCGGAAACACCATATATTTT. Protein product: CASSPQQGSGNTIYF.

The V call is TRBV7-2, the J call TRBJ2-1; 9 nucleotides line up with TRBD2. Unmatched junction bases numbered 1, after V lost 4 bases and J lost 0 bases. The CDR3 extends over 15 amino acids. Germline-derived CDR1 and CDR2 are SGHTA and FQGNSA. The CDR3 reads CASSSGLASYNEQFF. DNA of the CDR3: TGTGCCAGCAGCTCGGGACTAGCCTCCTACAATGAGCAGTTCTTC. Combining the CDR3 with reference TRBV7-2 and TRBJ2-1 gives the whole variable domain GAGVSQSPSNKVTEKGKDVELRCDPISGHTALYWYRQSLGQGLEFLIYFQGNSAPDKSGLPSDRFSAERTGGSVSTLTIQRTQQEDSAVYLCASSSGLASYNEQFFGPGTRLTVL.

This chain uses TRBV7-9 with TRBJ2-7, with no clear D. V lost 3 bases and J 6 bases, leaving 12 bases between the germline ends. Looked up from germline, CDR1 is SEHNR and CDR2 is FQNEAQ (reference sequence). This CDR3 has 13 residues. CDR3 sequence: CASSLLGYGEQYF. In DNA form, the CDR3 reads TGTGCCAGCAGCTTGTTGGGGTACGGCGAGCAGTACTTC.

This rearrangement joins TRBV7-9 to TRBJ1-2; a weak D match, TRBD1 (6 bases). V was trimmed by 3 bases and J by 4 bases, leaving 9 bases between them. CDR3 size: 13 residues. Germline lookup yields CDR1 SEHNR and CDR2 FQNEAQ (reference sequence). Here the CDR3 DNA reads TGTGCCAGCAGCTTTTCAGGGGTCTATGGCTACACCTTC. It specifies CASSFSGVYGYTF.

The rearrangement links TRBV2 to TRBJ2-2, with TRBD1 matching 7 bases. The germline gives CDR1 SNHLY, CDR2 FYNNEI. CDR3 length: 16 amino acids. Trimming cost V 5 bases and J 2 bases; bases outside gene matches: 8. CDR3 residues: CASSRSGQINTGELFF. For the CDR3, the DNA is TGTGCCAGCAGTCGGTCGGGACAGATCAACACCGGGGAGCTGTTTTTT.

On this clone: The sample has other DNA sequences that encode this CDR3 too. The V and J genes are TRBV7-2 and TRBJ1-3, with no clear D. This CDR3 contains 15 residues. Germline-derived CDR1 and CDR2 are SGHTA and FQGNSA. V lost 1 base, J lost 0 bases, and 7 bases lay in between. As DNA, the CDR3 is TGTGCCAGCAGCTTAGTAGTAGGCTCTGGAAACACCATATATTTT. It codes for CASSLVVGSGNTIYF.

This chain uses TRBV7-9 with TRBJ1-6; 7 bases map to TRBD1. J lost 7 bases, V lost 3 bases, and 3 bases had no gene match. In germline, CDR1 is SEHNR, CDR2 FQNEAQ (reference sequence). The CDR3 totals 14 residues. The CDR3 region has the DNA TGTGCCAGCAGCTTGGGACAGCAGAATTCACCCCTCCACTTT. Residues: CASSLGQQNSPLHF.

CDR3 nucleotides: TGTGCCAGCAGCCGCGCGGCCCAAGAGACCCAGTACTTC. This translates into CASSRAAQETQYF. The rearrangement joins TRBV5-4 to TRBJ2-5, with unresolved D. Trimming took 4 bases from V and 1 from J, leaving 8 bases between them. CDR1 SGHNT and CDR2 YYREEE come from the germline V gene (reference sequence). This CDR3 comprises 13 residues.

The chain carries TRBV6-5 and TRBJ2-3; D call uncertain. Germline loops: CDR1 MNHEY, CDR2 SVGAGI. The length of the CDR3 is 14 residues. Trimming stripped 6 bases from V and 0 bases from J, with 10 bases between. CDR3 amino acids: CASSPDFSTDTQYF. CDR3 nucleotides: TGTGCCAGCAGCCCAGACTTCAGCACAGATACGCAGTATTTT.

The count of this clone is one. The CDR3 nucleotides are TGTGCCAGCAGCTTAGTTCTGACTAGCGGGATAGATACGCAGTATTTT. Protein sequence: CASSLVLTSGIDTQYF. V gene TRBV7-9 combines with J gene TRBJ2-3; 11 bases match TRBD2. With 1 base clipped from V and 5 bases from J, the junction kept 5 bases outside the gene matches. Germline CDR1 reads SEHNR; CDR2 reads FQNEAQ (reference sequence). The CDR3 contains 16 residues.